The text below deals with one T cell receptor (beta chain). Antigen specificity is unknown. The data originate from a study of graft-versus-host responses after intestinal transplantation. Study-wide context: Multivisceral, liver-intestinal, or isolated intestinal transplants were performed in recipients. The study, taken as a whole, reports: Circulating GvH clone levels at their peak were associated with HvG declines (early post-transplant). Graft-donor T cell macrochimerism in patients accompanied high graft-versus-host to host-versus-graft clonal ratios in allografts.

The CDR3 covers 15 residues. With 6 bases clipped from V and 5 bases from J, the junction kept 11 bases outside the gene matches. CDR1 and CDR2 (germline): LNHDA, SQIVND (reference sequence). The repertoire was sequenced with immunoSEQ multiplex PCR; TCRdb's copy has only in-frame clones and lacks some. The sample shows 65,000 to 90,000 clones, 92% of them seen only once. Here the sequenced sample was unstimulated CD8+ T cells sorted from spleen or lymph node cells, taken before transplant. The source is a human donor who was the organ donor for an intestinal transplant. V gene TRBV19 combines with J gene TRBJ2-7; TRBD1 agrees at 9 bases. The chain's CDR3 is CASSLYLGQGNEQYF. The CDR3 nucleotides read TGTGCCAGTAGCCTTTATCTCGGACAGGGGAACGAGCAGTACTTC.